A selection of T cell receptor beta chains follows, all from one sample in a study of blood T cell repertoires in COVID-19. Profiled with immunoSEQ multiplex PCR; TCRdb holds only in-frame clones, not every one. The repertoire holds some 250,000 clones, approximately 83% seen once, with less than 4% in the top ten. Sequencing was done on a sample of peripheral blood. The receptors shown here come from a woman aged 25 to 39 who had recovered from COVID-19. Each CDR3 is given with its conserved first and last residue. The order of the fields is clone size, D gene, V gene, J gene, CDR3 DNA, CDR3 protein. A D gene is named only where the DNA matches it firmly. Clone size is not always given. Where it is, it says once, few, many or a class for expanded clones.

size: NA; D: NA; V: TRBV2; J: TRBJ2-5; DNA: TGTGCCAGCAGTGTGATACAGCCCCAAGAGACCCAGTACTTC; CDR3: CASSVIQPQETQYF
size: NA; D: TRBD1; V: TRBV5-6; J: TRBJ1-3; DNA: TGTGCCAGCAGCTCCGGGACAGAGTTGCGGAACACCATATATTTT; CDR3: CASSSGTELRNTIYF
size: once; D: NA; V: TRBV4-2; J: TRBJ1-1; DNA: TGTGCCAGCAGTGGACTCGGGGGGACTGAAGCTTTCTTT; CDR3: CASSGLGGTEAFF
size: NA; D: TRBD1; V: TRBV7-2; J: TRBJ2-2; DNA: TGTGCCAGCAGCTTAGGGACAGGGACCGGGGAGCTGTTTTTT; CDR3: CASSLGTGTGELFF
size: NA; D: TRBD1; V: TRBV4-2; J: TRBJ2-1; DNA: TGTGCCAGCAGCCAAGATAGGACAGGGATGTGGAATGAGCAGTTCTTC; CDR3: CASSQDRTGMWNEQFF
size: NA; D: NA; V: TRBV27; J: TRBJ1-5; DNA: TGTGCCAGCAGTTTAGGGACACATCAGCCCCAGCATTTT; CDR3: CASSLGTHQPQHF
size: NA; D: TRBD1; V: TRBV5-6; J: TRBJ1-2; DNA: TGTGCCAGCAGCCCACAACTTACAGGGGCTGGTGGCTACACCTTC; CDR3: CASSPQLTGAGGYTF
size: NA; D: TRBD2; V: TRBV2; J: TRBJ2-1; DNA: TGTGCCAGCAGACTCACTAGCGGGGGCCACAATGAGCAGTTCTTC; CDR3: CASRLTSGGHNEQFF
size: once; D: NA; V: TRBV11-3; J: TRBJ2-2; DNA: TGTGCCAGCAGCCCGACTAGAAACACCGGGGAGCTGTTTTTT; CDR3: CASSPTRNTGELFF
size: NA; D: NA; V: TRBV5-1; J: TRBJ2-1; DNA: TGCGCCAGCAGCTTGGTATCGAGTCGGTCCTACAATGAGCAGTTCTTC; CDR3: CASSLVSSRSYNEQFF
size: NA; D: TRBD1; V: TRBV3-1/TRBV3-2; J: TRBJ2-1; DNA: TGTGCCAGCAGCCGCCACCGGGACAGGGGACTGTTCTTC; CDR3: CASSRHRDRGLFF
size: NA; D: TRBD2; V: TRBV15; J: TRBJ2-3; DNA: TGTGCCACCAGCCCTGGACTAGCGGCTACAGATACGCAGTATTTT; CDR3: CATSPGLAATDTQYF
size: NA; D: TRBD1; V: TRBV7-9; J: TRBJ2-2; DNA: TGTGCCAGCAGCCTCCAACTACAGGGGGCGCCCACCGGGGAGCTGTTTTTT; CDR3: CASSLQLQGAPTGELFF
size: NA; D: NA; V: TRBV6-5; J: TRBJ1-3; DNA: TGTGCCAGCAGCCCCAACGACAGGGGAAACACCATATATTTT; CDR3: CASSPNDRGNTIYF
size: once; D: NA; V: TRBV25-1; J: TRBJ1-2; DNA: TGTGCCAGCAGTTCCAACACAGGGAACTATGGCTACACCTTC; CDR3: CASSSNTGNYGYTF
size: NA; D: NA; V: TRBV4-2; J: TRBJ2-1; DNA: TGTGCCAGCAGCAAACCGGGGGACAGTAACAATGAGCAGTTCTTC; CDR3: CASSKPGDSNNEQFF
size: NA; D: TRBD2; V: TRBV2; J: TRBJ2-5; DNA: TGTGCCAGCAGTAGGGGATCGGGACTAGGGGAGACCCAGTACTTC; CDR3: CASSRGSGLGETQYF
size: NA; D: NA; V: TRBV7-2; J: TRBJ2-1; DNA: TGTGCCAGCAGCTTAACTAGTGACTTTCCTGAGCAGTTCTTC; CDR3: CASSLTSDFPEQFF
size: NA; D: NA; V: TRBV9; J: TRBJ2-5; DNA: TGTGCCAGCAGCGTAGCTTGGACAGATGGAGAGACCCAGTACTTC; CDR3: CASSVAWTDGETQYF
size: NA; D: NA; V: TRBV27; J: TRBJ1-1; DNA: TGTGCCAGCAGTTCCCAGGGGACCTCCACTGAAGCTTTCTTT; CDR3: CASSSQGTSTEAFF
size: NA; D: NA; V: TRBV7-2; J: TRBJ1-2; DNA: TGTGCCAGCAGCACCCAGGGTTATGGCTACACCTTC; CDR3: CASSTQGYGYTF
size: NA; D: TRBD2; V: TRBV3-1/TRBV3-2; J: TRBJ2-7; DNA: TGTGCCAGCAGCCAAGAACCTATGGGGGGGGTCAGTATGAACTACGAGCAGTACTTC; CDR3: CASSQEPMGGVSMNYEQYF
size: NA; D: NA; V: TRBV25-1; J: TRBJ2-7; DNA: TGTGCCAGCAGTGAATATAAGGGAGGAAACGAGCAGTACTTC; CDR3: CASSEYKGGNEQYF
size: NA; D: TRBD1; V: TRBV3-1/TRBV3-2; J: TRBJ1-2; DNA: TGTGCCAGCAGCCCCCTGGACAGGGGGCGCGTCTATGGCTACACCTTC; CDR3: CASSPLDRGRVYGYTF
size: NA; D: NA; V: TRBV2; J: TRBJ1-6; DNA: TGTGCCAGCAGCAACATAGCAAGCTCCTATAATTCACCCCTCCACTTT; CDR3: CASSNIASSYNSPLHF
size: NA; D: TRBD1; V: TRBV6-5; J: TRBJ2-2; DNA: TGTGCCAGCAGGAAGAGCCAGGGGGCCGGGGAGCTGTTTTTT; CDR3: CASRKSQGAGELFF
size: NA; D: TRBD1; V: TRBV27; J: TRBJ2-3; DNA: TGTGCCAGCAGTCTCCCCGGGACAGGGGGTACGCAGTATTTT; CDR3: CASSLPGTGGTQYF
size: NA; D: NA; V: TRBV28; J: TRBJ2-7; DNA: TGTGCCAGCAGTCGACTGAACGAGCAGTACTTC; CDR3: CASSRLNEQYF
size: NA; D: NA; V: TRBV5-5; J: TRBJ2-6; DNA: TGTGCCAGCAGCAGGGAAGGACAGCTGTCTGGGGCCAACGTCCTGACTTTC; CDR3: CASSREGQLSGANVLTF
size: NA; D: NA; V: TRBV18; J: TRBJ1-6; DNA: TGTGCCAGCTCACCTTCCCAGGTAGATAATTCACCCCTCCACTTT; CDR3: CASSPSQVDNSPLHF
size: NA; D: TRBD2; V: TRBV5-4; J: TRBJ2-5; DNA: TGTGCCAGCAGCTTACGGCTAGCGGGGGGTGAGACCCAGTACTTC; CDR3: CASSLRLAGGETQYF
size: NA; D: NA; V: TRBV5-1; J: TRBJ2-2; DNA: TGCGCCAGCTGCCTTTTCCGGGGGGCCAACACCGGGGAGCTGTTTTTT; CDR3: CASCLFRGANTGELFF
size: NA; D: NA; V: TRBV7-9; J: TRBJ2-1; DNA: TGTGCCAGCAACGGAGGGGGGGGGATCACCTACAATGAGCAGTTCTTC; CDR3: CASNGGGGITYNEQFF
size: NA; D: TRBD1; V: TRBV12-3/TRBV12-4; J: TRBJ2-7; DNA: TGTGCCAGCAGTTCCCGGGACAGGGGCGAGCAGTACTTC; CDR3: CASSSRDRGEQYF
size: NA; D: TRBD1; V: TRBV7-9; J: TRBJ1-1; DNA: TGTGCCAGCAGCTTACAGGGGGGCACTGAAGCTTTCTTT; CDR3: CASSLQGGTEAFF
size: NA; D: TRBD1; V: TRBV9; J: TRBJ1-2; DNA: TGTGCCAGCAGCTCCCGGGACAGGGGTAACTATGGCTACACCTTC; CDR3: CASSSRDRGNYGYTF
size: NA; D: TRBD2; V: TRBV6-2/TRBV6-3; J: TRBJ2-2; DNA: TGTGCCAGCAGTATAGCGGGGACCGGGGAGCTGTTTTTT; CDR3: CASSIAGTGELFF
size: NA; D: NA; V: TRBV5-1; J: TRBJ2-5; DNA: TGCGCCAGCAGCCCCCTTGGGGGGGGCGGAGAGACCCAGTACTTC; CDR3: CASSPLGGGGETQYF
size: once; D: TRBD2; V: TRBV7-8; J: TRBJ2-3; DNA: TGTGCCAGCAGCTTAGTAGTAGCGGGGGGTGGTGATACGCAGTATTTT; CDR3: CASSLVVAGGGDTQYF
size: NA; D: NA; V: TRBV24-1; J: TRBJ2-1; DNA: TGTGCCACCAGTGGAGGAGGGTATGGATACAATGAGCAGTTCTTC; CDR3: CATSGGGYGYNEQFF
size: NA; D: NA; V: TRBV4-3; J: TRBJ1-2; DNA: TGCGCCAGCAGCCAAGATTCCGGGAACTATGGCTACACCTTC; CDR3: CASSQDSGNYGYTF
size: NA; D: TRBD1; V: TRBV3-1/TRBV3-2; J: TRBJ2-7; DNA: TGTGCCAGCAGCCAAAACCCGGGACAGGGTTACGAGCAGTACTTC; CDR3: CASSQNPGQGYEQYF